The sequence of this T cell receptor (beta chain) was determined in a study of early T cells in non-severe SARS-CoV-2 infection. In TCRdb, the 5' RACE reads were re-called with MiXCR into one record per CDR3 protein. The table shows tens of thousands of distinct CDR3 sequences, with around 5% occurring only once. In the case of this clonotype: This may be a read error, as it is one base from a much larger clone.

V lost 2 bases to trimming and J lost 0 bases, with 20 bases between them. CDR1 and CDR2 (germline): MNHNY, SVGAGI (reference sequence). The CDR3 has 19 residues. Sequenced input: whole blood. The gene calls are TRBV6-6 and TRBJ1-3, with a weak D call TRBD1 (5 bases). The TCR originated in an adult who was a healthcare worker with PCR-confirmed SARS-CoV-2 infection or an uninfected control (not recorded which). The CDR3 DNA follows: TGTGCCAGCAGTTACACGCACCCCCGGGACGACTTCTCTGGAAACACCATATATTTT. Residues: CASSYTHPRDDFSGNTIYF.